A selection of T cell receptor beta chains follows, all from one sample in a study of beta chain features in type 1 diabetes. Libraries were prepared by immunoSEQ multiplex PCR; TCRdb keeps only in-frame clonotypes and omits some of them. The data contain around 160,000 clones, about 63% of them singletons. The sequenced sample was naive CD4+ T cells from blood. These receptors came from a man aged 25-45 years with type 1 diabetes. The CDR3 runs from the conserved cysteine through the conserved F or W. The order of the fields is D gene, J gene, clone size, V gene, CDR3 protein, CDR3 DNA. A D gene is named only where the DNA matches it firmly. Clone size is stated in some rows and not others, as once, few, many or a class when expanded.

.,TRBJ2-7,.,TRBV10-3,CAISGFSRAMVNEQYF,TGTGCCATCAGTGGCTTCTCTAGGGCCATGGTCAACGAGCAGTACTTC
.,TRBJ2-3,few,TRBV4-3,CASSQEVQGRSSDTQYF,TGCGCCAGCAGCCAAGAGGTACAGGGACGTTCCTCAGATACGCAGTATTTT
TRBD1,TRBJ1-1,.,TRBV10-3,CAISDDRGGNTEAFF,TGTGCCATCAGTGACGACAGGGGAGGTAACACTGAAGCTTTCTTT
.,TRBJ2-5,.,TRBV29-1,CSVAGGSGLKETQYF,TGCAGCGTGGCTGGCGGCAGCGGTCTGAAAGAGACCCAGTACTTC
TRBD1,TRBJ2-7,.,TRBV29-1,CSVYSGQGAMHEQYF,TGCAGCGTCTACTCGGGACAGGGGGCGATGCACGAGCAGTACTTC
.,TRBJ2-5,.,TRBV9,CASSGGDRETQYF,TGTGCCAGCAGCGGGGGCGATCGGGAGACCCAGTACTTC
.,TRBJ1-6,.,TRBV5-4,CASSLGQDNSPLHF,TGTGCCAGCAGCTTGGGACAGGATAATTCACCCCTCCACTTT
.,TRBJ2-5,.,TRBV7-2,CASSPDIQETQYF,TGTGCCAGCAGCCCTGACATACAAGAGACCCAGTACTTC
TRBD1,TRBJ2-7,.,TRBV5-1,CASSFDRVWGEQYF,TGCGCCAGCAGCTTCGACAGGGTATGGGGAGAGCAGTACTTC
TRBD1,TRBJ2-5,few,TRBV7-2,CASSQRTGEETQYF,TGTGCCAGCAGCCAAAGGACAGGGGAAGAGACCCAGTACTTC
TRBD1,TRBJ2-7,.,TRBV23-1,CASSPRPGGAYEQYF,TGCGCCAGCAGTCCACGGCCAGGGGGAGCCTACGAGCAGTACTTC
.,TRBJ1-6,.,TRBV7-9,CASSLKTGSDSPLHF,TGTGCCAGCAGCTTGAAGACAGGTTCGGATTCACCCCTCCACTTT
.,TRBJ2-3,once,TRBV7-9,CASIPQISTDTQYF,TGTGCCAGCATCCCCCAGATTAGCACAGATACGCAGTATTTT
TRBD1,TRBJ1-5,.,TRBV29-1,CSVVDRGFDSNQPQHF,TGCAGCGTGGTAGACAGGGGCTTTGATAGCAATCAGCCCCAGCATTTT
.,TRBJ2-5,.,TRBV4-3,CASSQNPQGTQYF,TGCGCCAGCAGCCAAAACCCTCAGGGGACCCAGTACTTC
.,TRBJ2-4,few,TRBV28,CASRGLQNIQYF,TGTGCCAGCAGGGGTCTTCAAAACATTCAGTACTTC
TRBD2,TRBJ2-1,few,TRBV30,CAWSVAPGSGGANEQFF,TGTGCCTGGAGTGTAGCCCCTGGTAGCGGGGGGGCGAATGAGCAGTTCTTC
.,TRBJ1-2,.,TRBV20-1,CSASSQDGYTF,TGCAGTGCTAGCTCACAGGATGGCTACACCTTC
.,TRBJ1-6,.,TRBV4-3,CASSQGGALHF,TGCGCCAGCAGCCAAGGCGGGGCCCTCCACTTT
.,TRBJ1-6,.,TRBV4-3,CASSQDWPGTSNSPLHF,TGCGCCAGCAGCCAAGATTGGCCAGGGACAAGTAATTCACCCCTCCACTTT
TRBD1,TRBJ2-2,.,TRBV5-1,CASSSGTEGAGELFF,TGCGCCAGCAGCTCCGGGACAGAGGGTGCCGGGGAGCTGTTTTTT
.,TRBJ2-4,.,TRBV6-1,CASERGHIQYF,TGTGCCAGCGAGAGGGGCCACATTCAGTACTTC
.,TRBJ1-2,.,TRBV4-3,CASSQDLTANYGYTF,TGCGCCAGCAGCCAAGATCTAACAGCGAACTATGGCTACACCTTC
TRBD1,TRBJ1-1,.,TRBV4-3,CASSQGQMNTEAFF,TGCGCCAGCAGCCAGGGACAGATGAACACTGAAGCTTTCTTT
TRBD1,TRBJ2-3,.,TRBV4-3,CASSQVLPGQLTSTDTQYF,TGCGCCAGCAGCCAAGTCCTTCCGGGACAGCTAACTAGCACAGATACGCAGTATTTT
.,TRBJ1-1,.,TRBV30,CAWSVGQNTEAFF,TGTGCCTGGAGTGTTGGACAGAACACTGAAGCTTTCTTT
TRBD1,TRBJ2-5,.,TRBV29-1,CSVEVTGYYETQYF,TGCAGCGTTGAAGTGACAGGGTACTATGAGACCCAGTACTTC
.,TRBJ2-5,.,TRBV15,CATILSRGEETQYF,TGTGCCACCATTCTTAGCAGGGGGGAAGAGACCCAGTACTTC
.,TRBJ1-1,.,TRBV30,CAWSALRGNTEAFF,TGTGCCTGGAGTGCCCTGCGGGGGAACACTGAAGCTTTCTTT
TRBD1,TRBJ2-1,few,TRBV29-1,CSVEATTGGPYNEQFF,TGCAGCGTTGAGGCAACAACAGGGGGCCCCTACAATGAGCAGTTCTTC
.,TRBJ2-5,.,TRBV7-6,CASTQIPGPHNRETQYF,TGTGCCAGCACCCAAATTCCGGGTCCCCACAATAGGGAGACCCAGTACTTC
.,TRBJ2-5,.,TRBV4-1,CASSQEGSQETQYF,TGCGCCAGCAGCCAAGAGGGCAGCCAAGAGACCCAGTACTTC
.,TRBJ1-1,few,TRBV4-3,CASSQAGREAFF,TGCGCCAGCAGCCAAGCTGGGAGGGAAGCTTTCTTT
.,TRBJ2-3,few,TRBV7-9,CASSFGQSTDTQYF,TGTGCCAGCAGCTTCGGACAAAGCACAGATACGCAGTATTTT
TRBD2,TRBJ2-7,.,TRBV4-3,CASSQEGGGEQYF,TGCGCCAGCAGCCAAGAGGGCGGGGGCGAGCAGTACTTC
TRBD2,TRBJ2-7,.,TRBV19,CATRGRDHEQYF,TGTGCCACCCGAGGGAGGGACCACGAGCAGTACTTC
.,TRBJ1-2,.,TRBV25-1,CASSWTANYGYTF,TGTGCCAGCTCTTGGACGGCCAACTATGGCTACACCTTC
.,TRBJ2-6,.,TRBV13,CASSYGISGANVLTF,TGTGCCAGCAGCTACGGGATTTCTGGGGCCAACGTCCTGACTTTC
.,TRBJ2-3,.,TRBV29-1,CSVDRGGGTDTQYF,TGCAGCGTTGATAGGGGCGGAGGAACAGATACGCAGTATTTT
.,TRBJ2-5,.,TRBV7-2,CASSLLPGGNQETQYF,TGTGCCAGCAGCCTTCTGCCAGGGGGGAACCAAGAGACCCAGTACTTC
TRBD2,TRBJ2-2,few,TRBV29-1,CSVIPRGRGLAGELFF,TGCAGCGTCATACCGCGCGGCAGGGGACTAGCCGGGGAGCTGTTTTTT
.,TRBJ2-5,.,TRBV5-1,CASSLNLETQYF,TGCGCCAGCAGCTTGAATCTGGAGACCCAGTACTTC